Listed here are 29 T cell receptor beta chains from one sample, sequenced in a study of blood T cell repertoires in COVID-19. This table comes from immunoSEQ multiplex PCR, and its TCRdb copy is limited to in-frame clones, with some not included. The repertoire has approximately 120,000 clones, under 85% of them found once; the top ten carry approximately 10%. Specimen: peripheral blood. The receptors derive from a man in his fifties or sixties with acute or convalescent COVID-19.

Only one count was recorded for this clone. In DNA, the CDR3 is TGTGCCATCAAGCGGGCAGCCTCTGGGGCCAACGTCCTGACTTTC. It encodes CAIKRAASGANVLTF. The chain employs TRBV10-3 and TRBJ2-6, with D perhaps matching TRBD2 (6 bases). This CDR3 has 15 amino acids. Germline CDR1 is ENHRY and CDR2 is SYGVKD. Deletions cut 7 bases from V and 0 bases from J, with 10 bases between.

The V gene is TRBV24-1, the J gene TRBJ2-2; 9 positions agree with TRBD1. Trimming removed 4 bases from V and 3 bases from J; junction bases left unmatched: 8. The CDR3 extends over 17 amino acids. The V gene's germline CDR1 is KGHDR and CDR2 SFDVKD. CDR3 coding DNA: TGTGCCACCAGTGAAACCCCCGGGACAGGGCACACCGGGGAGCTGTTTTTT. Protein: CATSETPGTGHTGELFF.

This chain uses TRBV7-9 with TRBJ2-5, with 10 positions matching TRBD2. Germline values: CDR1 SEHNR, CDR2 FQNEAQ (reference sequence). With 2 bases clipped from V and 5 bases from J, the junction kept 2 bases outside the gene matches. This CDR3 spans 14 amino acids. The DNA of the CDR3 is TGTGCCAGCAGCTTACTTAGCGGGAGGGAGACCCAGTACTTC. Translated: CASSLLSGRETQYF.

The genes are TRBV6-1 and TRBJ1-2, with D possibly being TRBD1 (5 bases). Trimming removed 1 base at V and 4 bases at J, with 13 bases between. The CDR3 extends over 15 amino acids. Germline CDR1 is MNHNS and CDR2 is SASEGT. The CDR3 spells CASSEGRDGFYGYTF. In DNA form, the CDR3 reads TGTGCCAGCAGTGAAGGGCGGGACGGATTCTATGGCTACACCTTC.

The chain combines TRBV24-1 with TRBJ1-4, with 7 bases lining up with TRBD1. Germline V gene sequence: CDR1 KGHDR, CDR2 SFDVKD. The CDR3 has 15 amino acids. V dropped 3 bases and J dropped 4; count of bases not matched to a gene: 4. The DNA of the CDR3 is TGTGCCACCAGTGATCCCGGGACAGATAATGAAAAACTGTTTTTT. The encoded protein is CATSDPGTDNEKLFF.

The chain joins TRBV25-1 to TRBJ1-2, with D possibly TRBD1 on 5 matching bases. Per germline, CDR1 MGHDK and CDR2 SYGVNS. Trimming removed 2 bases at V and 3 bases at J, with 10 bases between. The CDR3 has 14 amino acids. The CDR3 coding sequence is TGTGCCAGCAGTGAAGCAGGCAGGGACTATGGCTACACCTTC. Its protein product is CASSEAGRDYGYTF.

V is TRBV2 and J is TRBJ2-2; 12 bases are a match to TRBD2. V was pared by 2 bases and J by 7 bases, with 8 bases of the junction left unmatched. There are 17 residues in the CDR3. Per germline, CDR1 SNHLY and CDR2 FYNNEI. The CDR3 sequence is CASSERSSGRGSGELFF. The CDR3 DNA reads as TGTGCCAGCAGTGAACGGTCTAGCGGGAGGGGAAGCGGGGAGCTGTTTTTT.

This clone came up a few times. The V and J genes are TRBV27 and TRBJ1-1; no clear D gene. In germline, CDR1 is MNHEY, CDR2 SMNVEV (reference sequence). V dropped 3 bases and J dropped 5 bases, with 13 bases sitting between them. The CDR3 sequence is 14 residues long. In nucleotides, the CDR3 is TGTGCCAGCAGTTTGGAGTCGCCGGTAACTGAAGCTTTCTTT. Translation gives CASSLESPVTEAFF.

The CDR3 coding sequence is TGTGCCAGCACCCCCGGGACAGGGTACGAGCAGTACTTC. It codes for CASTPGTGYEQYF. The chain employs TRBV2 and TRBJ2-7, with 9 positions matching TRBD1. With V trimmed by 7 bases and J by 4 bases, 5 bases remained unmatched. The CDR3 totals 13 residues. The germline V gene has CDR1 SNHLY and CDR2 FYNNEI.

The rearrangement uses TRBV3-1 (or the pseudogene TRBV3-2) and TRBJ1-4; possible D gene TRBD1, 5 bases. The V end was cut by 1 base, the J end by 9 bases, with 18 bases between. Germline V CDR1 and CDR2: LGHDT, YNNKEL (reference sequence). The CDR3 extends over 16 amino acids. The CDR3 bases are TGTGCCAGCAGCCAAGGGGACGGGAGAGGTCGGAAAAAACTGTTTTTT. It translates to CASSQGDGRGRKKLFF.

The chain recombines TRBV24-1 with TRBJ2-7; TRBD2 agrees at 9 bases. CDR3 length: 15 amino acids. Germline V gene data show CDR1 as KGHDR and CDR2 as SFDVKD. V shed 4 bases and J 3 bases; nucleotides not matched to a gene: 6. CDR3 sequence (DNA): TGTGCCACCAGTGACGGTCTAGCGGGAAGCTACGAGCAGTACTTC. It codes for CATSDGLAGSYEQYF.

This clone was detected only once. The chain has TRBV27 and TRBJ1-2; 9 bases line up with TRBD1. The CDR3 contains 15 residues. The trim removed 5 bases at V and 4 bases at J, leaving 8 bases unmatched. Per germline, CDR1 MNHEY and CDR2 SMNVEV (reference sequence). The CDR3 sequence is CASSPRQGGGYGYTF. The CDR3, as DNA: TGTGCCAGCAGTCCCCGACAGGGGGGGGGCTATGGCTACACCTTC.

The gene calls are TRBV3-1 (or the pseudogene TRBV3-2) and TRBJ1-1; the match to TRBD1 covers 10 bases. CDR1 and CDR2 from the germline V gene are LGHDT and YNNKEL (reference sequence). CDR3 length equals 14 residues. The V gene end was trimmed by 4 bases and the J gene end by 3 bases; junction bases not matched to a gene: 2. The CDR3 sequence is CASSRGTGDTEAFF. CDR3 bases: TGTGCCAGCAGCCGCGGGACAGGGGACACTGAAGCTTTCTTT.

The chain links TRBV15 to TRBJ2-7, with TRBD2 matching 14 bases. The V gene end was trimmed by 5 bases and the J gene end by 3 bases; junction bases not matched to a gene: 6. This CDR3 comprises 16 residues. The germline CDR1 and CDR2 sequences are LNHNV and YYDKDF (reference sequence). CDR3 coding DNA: TGTGCCACCAGCCAGGTGGGACTAGCGGGAGACTACGAGCAGTACTTC. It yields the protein CATSQVGLAGDYEQYF.

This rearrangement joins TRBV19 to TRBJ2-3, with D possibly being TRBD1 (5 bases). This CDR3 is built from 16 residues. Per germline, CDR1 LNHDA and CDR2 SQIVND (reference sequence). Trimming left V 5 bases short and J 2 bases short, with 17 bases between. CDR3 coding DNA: TGTGCCAGTAGTCATGCCTACGACAGATACACAGATACGCAGTATTTT. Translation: CASSHAYDRYTDTQYF. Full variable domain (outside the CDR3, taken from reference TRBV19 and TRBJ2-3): DGGITQSPKYLFRKEGQNVTLSCEQNLNHDAMYWYRQDPGQGLRLIYYSQIVNDFQKGDIAEGYSVSREKKESFPLTVTSAQKNPTAFYLCASSHAYDRYTDTQYFGPGTRLTVL.

DNA for the CDR3: TGTGCCACCTCCAGCGGGGCAGAGACCCAGTACTTC. It translates to CATSSGAETQYF. The chain carries TRBV24-1 and TRBJ2-5; 7 bases fit TRBD2. The CDR3 length is 12 residues. J lost 4 bases, V lost 9 bases, and 4 bases had no gene match. Germline lookup yields CDR1 KGHDR and CDR2 SFDVKD.

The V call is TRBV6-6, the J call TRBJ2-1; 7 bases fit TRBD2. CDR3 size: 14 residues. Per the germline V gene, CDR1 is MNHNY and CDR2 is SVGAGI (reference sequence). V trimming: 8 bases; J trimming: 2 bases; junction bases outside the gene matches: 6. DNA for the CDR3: TGTGCCAGCGTTGGTGCGGGAGCCTACAATGAGCAGTTCTTC. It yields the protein CASVGAGAYNEQFF.

The CDR3 coding sequence is TGTGCCAGTAGTATACAGGGATGGGGACTAGCGGGAGACGAGCAGTACTTC. Its protein is CASSIQGWGLAGDEQYF. The chain is built from TRBV19 and TRBJ2-7; 14 bases map to TRBD2. Looked up from germline, CDR1 is LNHDA and CDR2 is SQIVND (reference sequence). CDR3 length: 17 residues. V shed 2 bases, J shed 5 bases, and the junction held 8 bases outside the gene matches.

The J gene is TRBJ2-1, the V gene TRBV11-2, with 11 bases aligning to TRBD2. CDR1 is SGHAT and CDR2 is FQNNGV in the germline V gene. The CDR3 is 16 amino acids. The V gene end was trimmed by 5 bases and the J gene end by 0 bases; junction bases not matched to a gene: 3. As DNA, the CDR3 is TGTGCCAGCAGCCCCGGGACTAGCGGCTCCTACAATGAGCAGTTCTTC. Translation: CASSPGTSGSYNEQFF.

The CDR3 DNA is TGCAGCGTTTCTAGGGGAGGAACTGAAGCTTTCTTT. Translating it yields CSVSRGGTEAFF. The genes are TRBV29-1 and TRBJ1-1; a possible D gene is TRBD1 (5 bases). Germline values: CDR1 SQVTM, CDR2 ANQGSEA. The ends were cut back, 5 bases at V and 5 bases at J, with 12 bases in the middle. This CDR3 has 12 amino acids.

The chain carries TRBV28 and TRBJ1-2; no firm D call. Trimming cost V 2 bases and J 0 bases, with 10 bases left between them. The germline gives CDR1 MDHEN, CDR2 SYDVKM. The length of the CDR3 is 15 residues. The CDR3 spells CASSLVSPANYGYTF. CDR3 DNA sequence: TGTGCCAGCAGTTTAGTCTCCCCAGCTAACTATGGCTACACCTTC.

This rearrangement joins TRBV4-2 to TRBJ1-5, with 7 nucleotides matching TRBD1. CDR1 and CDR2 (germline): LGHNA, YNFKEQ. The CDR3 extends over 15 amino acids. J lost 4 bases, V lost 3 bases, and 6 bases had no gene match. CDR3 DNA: TGTGCCAGCAGCCACGAGGGACAGACAAATCAGCCCCAGCATTTT. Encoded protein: CASSHEGQTNQPQHF.

CDR3 in amino acids: CASRSPGDTIYF. The CDR3 DNA reads TGTGCCAGTAGGTCGCCGGGGGACACCATATATTTT. The chain is built from TRBV19 and TRBJ1-3; tentative D call: TRBD1 (5 bases). The CDR3 covers 12 residues. Germline assignment: CDR1 LNHDA and CDR2 SQIVND (reference sequence). V was trimmed by 6 bases and J by 8 bases, leaving 11 bases between them. The full variable domain, in which reference TRBV19 and TRBJ1-3 provide the parts outside the CDR3, is DGGITQSPKYLFRKEGQNVTLSCEQNLNHDAMYWYRQDPGQGLRLIYYSQIVNDFQKGDIAEGYSVSREKKESFPLTVTSAQKNPTAFYLCASRSPGDTIYFGEGSWLTVV.

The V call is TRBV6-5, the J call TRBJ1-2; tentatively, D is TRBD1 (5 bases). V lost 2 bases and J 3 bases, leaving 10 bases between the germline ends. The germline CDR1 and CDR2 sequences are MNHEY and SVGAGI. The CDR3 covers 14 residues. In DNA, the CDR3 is TGTGCCAGCAGTTACGCGGGGGGGTACTATGGCTACACCTTC. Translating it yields CASSYAGGYYGYTF.

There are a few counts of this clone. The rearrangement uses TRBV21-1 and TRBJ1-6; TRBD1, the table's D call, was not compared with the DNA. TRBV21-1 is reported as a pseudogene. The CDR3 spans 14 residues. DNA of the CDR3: TGTGCCAGCAGCAATCCGATTCGCAGTTCACCCCTCCACTTT. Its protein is CASSNPIRSSPLHF.

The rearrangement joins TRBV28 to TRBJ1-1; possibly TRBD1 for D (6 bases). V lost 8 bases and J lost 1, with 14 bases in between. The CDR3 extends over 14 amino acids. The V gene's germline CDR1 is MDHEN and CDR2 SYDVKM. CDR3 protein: CASGSGHKNTEAFF. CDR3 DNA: TGTGCCAGCGGGTCGGGACATAAGAACACTGAAGCTTTCTTT.

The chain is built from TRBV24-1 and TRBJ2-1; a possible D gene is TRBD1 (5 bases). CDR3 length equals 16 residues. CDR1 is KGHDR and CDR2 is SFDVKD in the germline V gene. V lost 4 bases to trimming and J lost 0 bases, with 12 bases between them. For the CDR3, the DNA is TGTGCCACCAGTGACCTCAGGGCGAGCTCCTACAATGAGCAGTTCTTC. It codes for CATSDLRASSYNEQFF.

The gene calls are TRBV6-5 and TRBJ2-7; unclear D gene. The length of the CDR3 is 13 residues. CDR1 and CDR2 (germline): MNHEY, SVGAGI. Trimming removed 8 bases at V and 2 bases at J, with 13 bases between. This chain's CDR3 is CASRRPGPYEQYF. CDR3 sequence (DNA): TGTGCCAGCCGACGCCCAGGTCCCTACGAGCAGTACTTC.

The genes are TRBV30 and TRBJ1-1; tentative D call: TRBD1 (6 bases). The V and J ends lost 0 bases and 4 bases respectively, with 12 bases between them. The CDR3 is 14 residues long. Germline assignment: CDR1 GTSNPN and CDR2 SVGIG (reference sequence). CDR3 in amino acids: CAWSVKQGSTEAFF. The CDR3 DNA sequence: TGTGCCTGGAGTGTAAAGCAGGGGTCCACTGAAGCTTTCTTT.